This T cell receptor beta chain came from a study of beta chain features in type 1 diabetes. In germline, CDR1 is KGHSH, CDR2 LQKENI. The CDR3 runs 11 residues. The V end was cut by 6 bases, the J end by 5 bases, with 6 bases between. The authors reverse transcribed all of the isolated RNA, so sequencing captured expressed TCRB transcripts. Data came from immunoSEQ multiplex PCR; TCRdb stores just in-frame clones and leaves some out. The repertoire includes around 310,000 clones, roughly 13% of them detected once, and nearly 0.015% sits in the top ten. This clone was picked up a small number of times. Its antigen is unidentified. General study points: People with Type 1 diabetes carried modestly yet significantly shorter TCRB CDR3s in all four CD4+ subsets.

Sorting based on CD45RO/CCR7/CD25/CD127/CD95/CD27 separated CD4+ naive, central memory, regulatory and stem cell-like memory cells. Sequencing was performed on naive CD4+ T cells from blood. V gene TRBV18 combines with J gene TRBJ2-3, with TRBD2 as a possible D gene (5 bases). This clonotype originated in a young woman with type 1 diabetes. CDR3 sequence: CASSAGDTQYF. As DNA, the CDR3 is TGTGCCAGCTCCGCGGGAGATACGCAGTATTTT.